The sequence of this T cell receptor beta chain was determined in a study of blood T cells in healthy people across ages (dated by TCRdb to between 2015 and 2017). About the study as a whole: In model experiments, template switching captured about one uniquely barcoded TCR beta cDNA molecule for every two T cells. To track age-related changes in TCR beta repertoire diversity, the study relied on deep sequencing normalized with unique cDNA molecular identifiers. Four age groups were formed from the donors: young (average about 15 years), middle-aged (approximately 41), aged (roughly 56) and long-lived (roughly 88). To avoid experimental bias, donors of different ages were randomly spread across the sequencing lanes. The study analyzed two additional independent replicas of 1 million unique cDNA reads from the same blood draw for two donors, one aged 18 to 29 and one aged 80 or older. Overall results and qualifications from the work: As age increased, observed TCR beta diversity per million T cells dropped in a roughly linear way, and a significant reduction was already evident by age 40. Compared with the aged group, the long-lived group had more naive CD4+ T cells, fewer expanded clones and increased TCR diversity, a pattern suggesting age selection. Because the CMV infection status of the donors was unknown, age-related changes in expanded clonotypes may potentially have been confounded. Estimates of total diversity from one million sequenced T cells were regarded as lower bounds and underestimates. Observed TCR beta diversity correlated strongly with the percentage of naive T cells measured by flow cytometry. Since profiling was done on bulk unsorted PBMCs, naive and antigen-experienced compartments could not be conclusively compared.

Details on this clonotype: This receptor's antigen is unknown. No much larger clone is present one base from it, and per-base qualities are unavailable.

V is cut back by 5 bases and J by 2 bases, with 6 bases in the junction unmatched. From the germline V gene (reference sequence), CDR1 is MNHEY and CDR2 is SMNVEV. Taken from cysteine to phenylalanine, the CDR3 has 15 residues. Here the CDR3 DNA is all that survives: 45 bases in frame from base 1. Library creation used 5' RACE. Data came from an Illumina HiSeq 2500. A second PCR of roughly 6 to 11 cycles was run with a J-beta primer mix and a sample-barcoded 5' primer. Each TCR beta cDNA molecule received a unique molecular identifier from a template-switch 5' adaptor carrying 12 random nucleotides. Each sample yielded at least 3 million CDR3-containing paired-end reads. First-strand cDNA was synthesized from all RNA with the Mint cDNA synthesis kit, primed by a TRBC-specific oligonucleotide. All cDNA was treated with uracil-DNA glycosylase and then went through a first 18-cycle PCR with the universal primers M1SS and BC2_uni_R. Per the authors' processing: For normalization, 1 million high-quality reads, each with a distinct molecular identifier, were randomly selected from each sample. Instead of being binned into consensus sequences, reads that shared molecular identifiers were thrown out. MiTCR, with a Q25 quality threshold and the strictest error-elimination algorithm, was used for CDR3 identification, clonotype clustering and error correction. A nonparametric unseen species model with Euler transformation was used to estimate a lower bound on total TCR beta diversity. The public reads were reprocessed in TCRdb via fastp at Q25 and MiXCR, keeping in-frame beta chains. Every CDR3 protein is listed once, alongside the most common genes and DNA of its rows. The V and J calls come from TCRdb's annotation, not from the publication. Counted in this sample were about 1.6 million distinct CDR3 sequences; roughly 32% of them appeared once. The ten largest clones add up to about 10% of the sample.

The roughly 39 donors, aged 6 to 90 years, were systemically healthy Caucasian individuals from Russia. Roughly 11 milliliters of peripheral blood were drawn from each donor into EDTA-treated Vacutainer tubes. Ficoll-Paque density-gradient centrifugation was used to isolate PBMCs, with at least 7 million per sample. Total RNA was extracted from PBMCs with Trizol reagent, with at least 6 micrograms obtained per sample. The percentages of naive CD45RAhigh/CD27high T cells were determined by flow cytometry on a PBMC aliquot from every donor. The V and J segments used are TRBV27 and TRBJ2-1; 7 of the junction bases match TRBD1. The receptor's source is a woman aged 25 to 39 in good health. The source material was blood. The base sequence is TGTGCCAGCAGTCGACCCGGGACAGCCTACAATGAGCAGTTCTTC. The resulting protein is CASSRPGTAYNEQFF.